Listed below are T cell receptor beta chains from one sample, sequenced in a study of cytomegalovirus exposure and HLA in healthy donors. Clones were sequenced by immunoSEQ multiplex PCR, and TCRdb holds only the in-frame ones, with some missing. This sample's clone table lists about 160,000 clones. Sequencing input: PBMCs. The receptors originated from a man aged 25-45 years in good health and CMV-seronegative. The CDR3 runs from the conserved cysteine through the conserved F or W. The order of the fields is D gene, V gene, J gene, CDR3 DNA, CDR3 protein. A D gene is named only where the DNA matches it firmly.

d_call: NA; v_call: TRBV6-6; j_call: TRBJ2-7; cdr3_nt: TGTGCCAGCACCACCCAGGGTGTCGAGCAGTACTTC; cdr3_aa: CASTTQGVEQYF
d_call: NA; v_call: TRBV11-2; j_call: TRBJ2-1; cdr3_nt: TGTGCCAGCAGCTTAGAACCTTCCCTAGGTGAGCAGTTCTTC; cdr3_aa: CASSLEPSLGEQFF
d_call: TRBD1; v_call: TRBV7-2; j_call: TRBJ2-7; cdr3_nt: TGTGCCAGCGCACCGGACAGGGGCTCCTACGAGCAGTACTTC; cdr3_aa: CASAPDRGSYEQYF
d_call: NA; v_call: TRBV6-1; j_call: TRBJ1-3; cdr3_nt: TGTGCCAGCAGTGACTGGGGCCAGGCTGGAAACACCATATATTTT; cdr3_aa: CASSDWGQAGNTIYF
d_call: NA; v_call: TRBV18; j_call: TRBJ2-5; cdr3_nt: TGTGCCAGCTCACCACCCCACAAGCAAGAGACCCAGTACTTC; cdr3_aa: CASSPPHKQETQYF
d_call: TRBD1; v_call: TRBV27; j_call: TRBJ2-2; cdr3_nt: TGTGCCAGCACCTCGACAGGGTATCGCACCGGGGAGCTGTTTTTT; cdr3_aa: CASTSTGYRTGELFF
d_call: TRBD2; v_call: TRBV5-1; j_call: TRBJ2-1; cdr3_nt: TGCGCCAGCAGCTTGACTAGCGGGACGCTCAATGAGCAGTTCTTC; cdr3_aa: CASSLTSGTLNEQFF
d_call: TRBD1; v_call: TRBV7-8; j_call: TRBJ1-1; cdr3_nt: TGTGCCAGCAGCTTAACTCTTGGGACAGGGGTTATGAACACTGAAGCTTTCTTT; cdr3_aa: CASSLTLGTGVMNTEAFF
d_call: TRBD2; v_call: TRBV5-1; j_call: TRBJ2-7; cdr3_nt: TGCGCCAGCACCCCGGACACTAGCGGGCACTCCTACGAGCAGTACTTC; cdr3_aa: CASTPDTSGHSYEQYF
d_call: NA; v_call: TRBV6-1; j_call: TRBJ2-7; cdr3_nt: TGTGCCAGCAGTGCTGGCGGGACGAGAAACTACGAGCAGTACTTC; cdr3_aa: CASSAGGTRNYEQYF
d_call: TRBD1; v_call: TRBV10-1; j_call: TRBJ2-1; cdr3_nt: TGCGCCAGCAGTGATTTTTCGGGACAGGGGGCGAGGGCGGCCTACAATGAGCAGTTCTTC; cdr3_aa: CASSDFSGQGARAAYNEQFF
d_call: TRBD1; v_call: TRBV28; j_call: TRBJ1-5; cdr3_nt: TGTGCCAGCAGTTTCCCTGGACAGGGAGGACAGCCCCAGCATTTT; cdr3_aa: CASSFPGQGGQPQHF
d_call: NA; v_call: TRBV5-4; j_call: TRBJ1-1; cdr3_nt: TGTGCCAGCAGCTTGGCGGGGCAGGGGCTCACTGAAGCTTTCTTT; cdr3_aa: CASSLAGQGLTEAFF
d_call: NA; v_call: TRBV7-6; j_call: TRBJ1-1; cdr3_nt: TGTGCCAGCACCTTTTCCACCGGGGGTACGGGCACTGAAGCTTTCTTT; cdr3_aa: CASTFSTGGTGTEAFF
d_call: TRBD1; v_call: TRBV6-1; j_call: TRBJ1-5; cdr3_nt: TGTGCCAGCAGTGAAGCTAGGGGGACAGGATTAAATCAGCCCCAGCATTTT; cdr3_aa: CASSEARGTGLNQPQHF
d_call: TRBD2; v_call: TRBV10-3; j_call: TRBJ2-3; cdr3_nt: TGTGCAGCGGGGGGGCCGGGAGGTACAGATACGCAGTATTTT; cdr3_aa: CAAGGPGGTDTQYF
d_call: NA; v_call: TRBV7-8; j_call: TRBJ1-2; cdr3_nt: TGTGCCAGCAGGGACGGGGCTAACTATGGCTACACCTTC; cdr3_aa: CASRDGANYGYTF
d_call: NA; v_call: TRBV6-5; j_call: TRBJ1-4; cdr3_nt: TGTGCCAGCGGCCAGAGGGATGAAAAACTGTTTTTT; cdr3_aa: CASGQRDEKLFF
d_call: TRBD1; v_call: TRBV27; j_call: TRBJ2-7; cdr3_nt: TGTGCCAGCAGTCCCCGGACAGGGAATGACGAGCAGTACTTC; cdr3_aa: CASSPRTGNDEQYF
d_call: NA; v_call: TRBV12-1; j_call: TRBJ2-7; cdr3_nt: TGTGCCAGCAGCTTTACTATCCGGGAAAAACAGTACTTC; cdr3_aa: CASSFTIREKQYF
d_call: TRBD1; v_call: TRBV10-2; j_call: TRBJ2-7; cdr3_nt: TGCGCCAGCGGTGCAGGGGGTACCCCCTACGAGCAGTACTTC; cdr3_aa: CASGAGGTPYEQYF
d_call: NA; v_call: TRBV19; j_call: TRBJ1-1; cdr3_nt: TGTGCCAGTAGTATTTCCGGGGCTGAAGCTTTCTTT; cdr3_aa: CASSISGAEAFF
d_call: NA; v_call: TRBV12-5; j_call: TRBJ2-1; cdr3_nt: TGTGCTAGTGGTTTGGGGGGGCTCGGACAGCAGTTCTTC; cdr3_aa: CASGLGGLGQQFF
d_call: TRBD2; v_call: TRBV18; j_call: TRBJ2-5; cdr3_nt: TGTGCCAGCTCACCGGGGATGGTAGCGGGACGGGAGACCCAGTACTTC; cdr3_aa: CASSPGMVAGRETQYF
d_call: TRBD1; v_call: TRBV2; j_call: TRBJ2-7; cdr3_nt: TGTGCCAGCAGTGAGGACAGGGTTCGAATCTACGAGCAGTACTTC; cdr3_aa: CASSEDRVRIYEQYF
d_call: NA; v_call: TRBV2; j_call: TRBJ1-5; cdr3_nt: TGTGCCAGCAGGGGGGGGATTTATCAGCCCCAGCATTTT; cdr3_aa: CASRGGIYQPQHF
d_call: NA; v_call: TRBV13; j_call: TRBJ2-7; cdr3_nt: TGTGCCAGCAGCCGAGGGGTGGTACAGGGTTTCTACGAGCAGTACTTC; cdr3_aa: CASSRGVVQGFYEQYF
d_call: NA; v_call: TRBV7-9; j_call: TRBJ1-1; cdr3_nt: TGTGCCAGCAGCTCGACGACAGTGAACACTGAAGCTTTCTTT; cdr3_aa: CASSSTTVNTEAFF
d_call: NA; v_call: TRBV2; j_call: TRBJ1-1; cdr3_nt: TGTGCCAGCATGGGAGAGGTGAACACTGAAGCTTTCTTT; cdr3_aa: CASMGEVNTEAFF
d_call: NA; v_call: TRBV5-1; j_call: TRBJ1-1; cdr3_nt: TGCGCCAGCAGCTTGGCTCGGGGGGGATTGACTGAAGCTTTCTTT; cdr3_aa: CASSLARGGLTEAFF
d_call: NA; v_call: TRBV7-6; j_call: TRBJ2-2; cdr3_nt: TGTGCCAGCAGCTTAATGAGTCTCACCGGGGAGCTGTTTTTT; cdr3_aa: CASSLMSLTGELFF
d_call: TRBD1; v_call: TRBV7-2; j_call: TRBJ2-7; cdr3_nt: TGTGCCAGCAGCAGACAGGGCTACGAGCAGTACTTC; cdr3_aa: CASSRQGYEQYF
d_call: TRBD1; v_call: TRBV10-2; j_call: TRBJ2-5; cdr3_nt: TGCGCCAGCGCAAGGGACAGACAAGAGACCCAGTACTTC; cdr3_aa: CASARDRQETQYF
d_call: NA; v_call: TRBV30; j_call: TRBJ2-5; cdr3_nt: TGTGCCTGGAGTGTATTCGGTGCTCAAGAGACCCAGTACTTC; cdr3_aa: CAWSVFGAQETQYF
d_call: TRBD1; v_call: TRBV5-3; j_call: TRBJ2-7; cdr3_nt: TGTGCCAGAAGCTCGCCGGGACAGATCTACGAGCAGTACTTC; cdr3_aa: CARSSPGQIYEQYF
d_call: NA; v_call: TRBV5-1; j_call: TRBJ1-3; cdr3_nt: TGCGCCAGCGGCTTGAGGCAGGGGTCCCCCCTCATATATTTT; cdr3_aa: CASGLRQGSPLIYF
d_call: TRBD2; v_call: TRBV18; j_call: TRBJ2-1; cdr3_nt: TGTGCCAGCTCACCGGGCGGCGGGAGCTCCTACAATGAGCAGTTCTTC; cdr3_aa: CASSPGGGSSYNEQFF
d_call: TRBD1; v_call: TRBV5-1; j_call: TRBJ2-5; cdr3_nt: TGCGCCAGCCATGCCCGGACAGGGGTAGAGACCCAGTACTTC; cdr3_aa: CASHARTGVETQYF
d_call: NA; v_call: TRBV14; j_call: TRBJ2-1; cdr3_nt: TGTGCCAGCAGCCAGATTCTAGGGGGCTCCTACAATGAGCAGTTCTTC; cdr3_aa: CASSQILGGSYNEQFF
d_call: TRBD2; v_call: TRBV6-1; j_call: TRBJ2-5; cdr3_nt: TGTGCCAGCGGGGGGACTAGCGGGGATGGAGAGACCCAGTACTTC; cdr3_aa: CASGGTSGDGETQYF
d_call: TRBD2; v_call: TRBV9; j_call: TRBJ2-5; cdr3_nt: TGTGCCAGCAGCGTCGCGGGAGGGACGGAGACCCAGTACTTC; cdr3_aa: CASSVAGGTETQYF
d_call: TRBD1; v_call: TRBV5-5; j_call: TRBJ2-7; cdr3_nt: TGTGCCAGCAGCTTGGTGGCGGACAGGACCTACGAGCAGTACTTC; cdr3_aa: CASSLVADRTYEQYF
d_call: TRBD1; v_call: TRBV29-1; j_call: TRBJ2-7; cdr3_nt: TGCAGCGTTTGGGAGACAGGGAACGACGAGCAGTACTTC; cdr3_aa: CSVWETGNDEQYF